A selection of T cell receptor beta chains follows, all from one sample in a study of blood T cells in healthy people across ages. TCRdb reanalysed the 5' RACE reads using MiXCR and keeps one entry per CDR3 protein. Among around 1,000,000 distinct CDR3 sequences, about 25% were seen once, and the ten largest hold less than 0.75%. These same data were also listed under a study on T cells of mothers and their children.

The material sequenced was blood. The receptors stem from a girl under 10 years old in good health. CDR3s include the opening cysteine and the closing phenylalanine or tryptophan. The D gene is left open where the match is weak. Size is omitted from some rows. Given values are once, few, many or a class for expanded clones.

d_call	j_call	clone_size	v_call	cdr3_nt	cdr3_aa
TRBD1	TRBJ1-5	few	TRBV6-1	TGTGCCAGCAGCTTTTTACCGGGACAGGGGACAATGTTTAGCAATCAGCCCCAGCATTTT	CASSFLPGQGTMFSNQPQHF
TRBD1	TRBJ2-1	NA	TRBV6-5	TGTGCCAGCAGTTACTCAACGGACAGGGGTTACAATGAGCAGTTCTTC	CASSYSTDRGYNEQFF
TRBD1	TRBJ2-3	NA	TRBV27	TGTGCCAGCTCACCCGGGACAGGAAACACAGATACGCAGTATTTT	CASSPGTGNTDTQYF
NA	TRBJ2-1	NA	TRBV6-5	TGTGCCAGCAGTTACACGCCTTCCCGGTCCAATGAGCAGTTCTTC	CASSYTPSRSNEQFF
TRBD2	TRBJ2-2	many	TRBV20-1	TGCAGTGCTAGAGATCTGGAAGCGGGGCTAACCGGGGAGCTGTTTTTT	CSARDLEAGLTGELFF
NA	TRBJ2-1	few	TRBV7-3	TGTGCCAGCAGCCGCCTTGACCGGGACAGACTTTTTCTTCTCGGGGGGAATGAGCAGTTCTTC	CASSRLDRDRLFLLGGNEQFF
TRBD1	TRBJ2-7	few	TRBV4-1	TGCGCCAGCAGCCATCCGGGACAGGGGACCTACGAGCAGTACTTC	CASSHPGQGTYEQYF
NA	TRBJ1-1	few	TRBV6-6	TGTGCCAGCAGTTACCGGAGTCCGAACACTGAAGCTTTCTTT	CASSYRSPNTEAFF
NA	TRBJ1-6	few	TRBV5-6	TGTGCCAGCACGGGGTTTAATTCACCCCTCCACTTT	CASTGFNSPLHF
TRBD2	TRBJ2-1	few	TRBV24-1	TGTGCCACCAGTGATACAGAGATAGCGGGCGGCTCCTACAATGAGCAGTTCTTC	CATSDTEIAGGSYNEQFF
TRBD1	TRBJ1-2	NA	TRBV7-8	TGTGCCAGCAGCTTAGAAGTGACAGGGTACGTGGAGGGCTACACCTTC	CASSLEVTGYVEGYTF
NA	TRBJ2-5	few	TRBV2	TGTGCCAGCATGGGCTCTAGCTTTGAGACCCAGTACTTC	CASMGSSFETQYF
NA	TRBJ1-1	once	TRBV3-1	TGTGCCAGCAGCCAAGAAGGGGACACTGAAGCTTTCTTT	CASSQEGDTEAFF
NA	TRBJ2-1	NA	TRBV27	TGTGCCAGCAGTTTCCGGGACAACTCCTACAATGAGCAGTTCTTC	CASSFRDNSYNEQFF
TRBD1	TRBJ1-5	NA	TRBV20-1	TGCAGTGCTAGTCTGAACCCAGGGGGCCCAGGCCATCAGCCCCAGCATTTT	CSASLNPGGPGHQPQHF
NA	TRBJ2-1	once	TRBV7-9	TGTGCCAGCAGCTTATCTCACTTACCTAAACTAGACGGTGAGCAGTTCTTC	CASSLSHLPKLDGEQFF
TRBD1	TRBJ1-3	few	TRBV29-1	TGCAGCGTGGGGACAGAACGAAACACCATATATTTT	CSVGTERNTIYF
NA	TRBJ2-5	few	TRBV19	TGTGCCAGTAGTATGGGAACGGCGGGGGAGACCCAGTACTTC	CASSMGTAGETQYF
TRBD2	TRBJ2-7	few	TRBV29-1	TGCAGCGTTGGACCCAGCGGGAGGGCCGGCGAGCAGTACTTC	CSVGPSGRAGEQYF
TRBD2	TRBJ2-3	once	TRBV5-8	TGTGCCAGCAGCTCCGTTTACCTAGCGGGAGAGGTCGATACGCAGTATTTT	CASSSVYLAGEVDTQYF
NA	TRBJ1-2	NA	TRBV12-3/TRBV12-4	TGTGCCAGCAGTCTACGGCAGTATGTCGGAGGGGTTAACTATGGCTACACCTTC	CASSLRQYVGGVNYGYTF
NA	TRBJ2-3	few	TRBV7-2	TGTGCCAGCAGCTCCCGCGGAATCACAGATACGCAGTATTTT	CASSSRGITDTQYF
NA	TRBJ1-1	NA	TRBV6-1	TGTGCCAGCAGCATTCAGGTATCTGAAGCTTTCTTT	CASSIQVSEAFF
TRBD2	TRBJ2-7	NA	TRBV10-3	TGTGCCATCAGTGAGTCGGGGACTAGCGGGAGGCCCAAAAGCTCCTACGAGCAGTACTTC	CAISESGTSGRPKSSYEQYF
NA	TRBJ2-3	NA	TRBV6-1	TGTGCCAGCAGCAGACAGGGCGGGGCTAGCACAGATACGCAGTATTTT	CASSRQGGASTDTQYF
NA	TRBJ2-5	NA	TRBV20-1	TGCAGTGCTAGCTTAGTTGTAGGAGAGACCCAGTACTTC	CSASLVVGETQYF
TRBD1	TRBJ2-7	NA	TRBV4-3	TGCGCCAGCAGCCAAGGTGGGACAGTTCCCTACGAGCAGTACTTC	CASSQGGTVPYEQYF
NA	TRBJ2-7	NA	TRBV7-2	TGTGCCAGCAGCTCCTCCCACTCCTACGAGCAGTACTTC	CASSSSHSYEQYF
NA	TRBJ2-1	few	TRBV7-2	TGTGCCAGCAGCTCTACAGGGTACTCCTACAATGAGCAGTTCTTC	CASSSTGYSYNEQFF
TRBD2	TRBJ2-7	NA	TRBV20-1	TGCAGTGCTAGTCTGGCGGGAGGGCTCAGCGAGCAGTACTTC	CSASLAGGLSEQYF
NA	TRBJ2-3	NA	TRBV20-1	TGCAGTGCACCCATAGGAGCGGCCACAGATACGCAGTATTTT	CSAPIGAATDTQYF
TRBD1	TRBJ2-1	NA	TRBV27	TGTGCCAGCAACCCACAGGGGGCGAACCGGATCTCCTACAATGAGCAGTTCTTC	CASNPQGANRISYNEQFF
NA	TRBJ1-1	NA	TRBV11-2	TGTGCCAGCAGCTTAGATGGTTGGGAGACAGAAAACACTGAAGCTTTCTTT	CASSLDGWETENTEAFF